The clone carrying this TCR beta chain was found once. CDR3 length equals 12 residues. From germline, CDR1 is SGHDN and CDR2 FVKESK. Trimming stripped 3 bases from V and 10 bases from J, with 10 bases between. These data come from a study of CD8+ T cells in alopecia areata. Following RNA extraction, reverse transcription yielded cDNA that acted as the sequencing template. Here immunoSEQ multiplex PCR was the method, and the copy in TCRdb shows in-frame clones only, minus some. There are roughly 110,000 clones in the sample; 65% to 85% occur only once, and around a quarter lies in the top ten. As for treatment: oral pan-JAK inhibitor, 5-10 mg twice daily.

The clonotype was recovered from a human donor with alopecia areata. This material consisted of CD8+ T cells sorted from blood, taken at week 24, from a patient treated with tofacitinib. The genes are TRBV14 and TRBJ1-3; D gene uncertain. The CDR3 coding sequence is TGTGCCAGCAGCCAGGCCCTACGGACCATATATTTT. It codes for CASSQALRTIYF.